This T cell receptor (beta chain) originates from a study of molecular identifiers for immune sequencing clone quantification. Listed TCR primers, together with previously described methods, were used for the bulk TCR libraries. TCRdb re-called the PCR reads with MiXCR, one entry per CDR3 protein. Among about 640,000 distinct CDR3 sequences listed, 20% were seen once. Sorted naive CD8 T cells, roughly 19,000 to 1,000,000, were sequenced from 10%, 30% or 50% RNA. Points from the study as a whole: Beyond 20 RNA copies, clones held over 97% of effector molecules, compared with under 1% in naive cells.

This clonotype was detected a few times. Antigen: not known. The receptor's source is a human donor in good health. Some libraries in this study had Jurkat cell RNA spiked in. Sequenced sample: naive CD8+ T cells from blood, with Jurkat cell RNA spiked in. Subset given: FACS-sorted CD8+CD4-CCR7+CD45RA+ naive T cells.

The CDR3 sequence: CAWDGEREVNEQFF. The CDR3 nucleotides read TGTGCCTGGGACGGGGAGCGGGAGGTCAATGAGCAGTTCTTC. The chain is built from TRBV30 and TRBJ2-1, with 9 bases that match TRBD2. CDR3 length equals 14 residues. The trim removed 5 bases at V and 6 bases at J, leaving 8 bases unmatched. Germline values: CDR1 GTSNPN, CDR2 SVGIG (reference sequence).